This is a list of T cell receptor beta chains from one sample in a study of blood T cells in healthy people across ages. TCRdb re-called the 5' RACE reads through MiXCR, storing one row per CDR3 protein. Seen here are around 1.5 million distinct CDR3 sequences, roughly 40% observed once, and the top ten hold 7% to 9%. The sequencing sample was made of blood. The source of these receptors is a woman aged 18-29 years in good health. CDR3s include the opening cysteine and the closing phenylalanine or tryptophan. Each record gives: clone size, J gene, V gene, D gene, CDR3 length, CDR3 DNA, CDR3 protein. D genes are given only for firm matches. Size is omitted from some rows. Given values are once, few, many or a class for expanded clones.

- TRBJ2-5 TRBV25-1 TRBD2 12 TGTGCCAGCAGATCTAGCGGAGAGACCCAGTACTTC CASRSSGETQYF
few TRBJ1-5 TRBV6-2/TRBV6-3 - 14 TGTGCCAGCAGTTACCGAGGGGCGAGGCAGCCCCAGCATTTT CASSYRGARQPQHF
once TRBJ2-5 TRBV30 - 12 TGTGCCTGGTCCAGCGGCCAAGAGACCCAGTACTTC CAWSSGQETQYF
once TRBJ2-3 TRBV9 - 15 TGTGCCAGCAGCGTATCGGCCGCGGGCACAGATACGCAGTATTTT CASSVSAAGTDTQYF
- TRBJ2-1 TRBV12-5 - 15 TGTGCTAGTGGTCACGGGGGAGCAAGGTCCAATGAGCAGTTCTTC CASGHGGARSNEQFF
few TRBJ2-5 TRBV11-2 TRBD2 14 TGTGCCAGCACCATCCCGGGGGGAGAAGAGACCCAGTACTTC CASTIPGGEETQYF
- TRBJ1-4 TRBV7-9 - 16 TGTGCCAGCAGCTTAGCCGGGGGTACAACTAATGAAAAACTGTTTTTT CASSLAGGTTNEKLFF
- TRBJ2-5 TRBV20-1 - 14 TGCAGTGCTTCCCAGATTAGCGGCAAAGAGACCCAGTACTTC CSASQISGKETQYF
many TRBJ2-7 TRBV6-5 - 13 TGTGCCAGCAGTTACTTAAACAGCTACGAGCAGTACTTC CASSYLNSYEQYF
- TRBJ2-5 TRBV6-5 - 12 TGTGCCAGCAGGGCGGGACAAAAGACCCAGTACTTC CASRAGQKTQYF
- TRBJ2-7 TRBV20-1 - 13 TGCAGTGCTACCGCCTCCGCGGTCTACGAGCAGTACTTC CSATASAVYEQYF
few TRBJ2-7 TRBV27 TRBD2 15 TGTGCCAGCAGTTTCGCAGAGCGGGGACGCTACGAGCAGTACTTC CASSFAERGRYEQYF
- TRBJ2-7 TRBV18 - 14 TGTGCCAGCTCACCACCGGAGTACCGTTACGAGCAGTACTTC CASSPPEYRYEQYF
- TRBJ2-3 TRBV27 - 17 TGTGCCAGCAGGTTCCGGACTGCGGGGTTAGTAGTAGATACGCAGTATTTT CASRFRTAGLVVDTQYF
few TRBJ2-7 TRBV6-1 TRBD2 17 TGTGCCAGCAGTACCCGGACTAGCGGGAGCGGGACCTACGAGCAGTACTTC CASSTRTSGSGTYEQYF